The next 6 T cell receptor beta chains were all read from a single sample in a study of shared clonotypes between healthy human individuals. Clones were read by immunoSEQ multiplex PCR, and TCRdb kept only the in-frame ones, dropping some. The sample has hundreds of thousands of clones; 72% are singletons. The sequenced material came from memory CD4+ T cells sorted from blood. This sample's subset: CD45RA-negative fraction. Receptor source: a woman aged 30 to 39 in good health.

The chain recombines TRBV7-2 with TRBJ2-1; D may be TRBD2 (6 bases). Germline CDR1 and CDR2: SGHTA and FQGNSA. The CDR3 runs to 15 residues. Trimming removed 5 bases at V and 7 bases at J, with 18 bases between. CDR3 region: CASSVSVLATNEQFF. The CDR3 DNA reads as TGTGCCAGCAGCGTTAGTGTACTAGCTACTAATGAGCAGTTCTTC. Filled out from reference TRBV7-2 and TRBJ2-1, the complete variable domain reads GAGVSQSPSNKVTEKGKDVELRCDPISGHTALYWYRQSLGQGLEFLIYFQGNSAPDKSGLPSDRFSAERTGGSVSTLTIQRTQQEDSAVYLCASSVSVLATNEQFFGPGTRLTVL.

The chain combines TRBV6-1 with TRBJ2-3, with D hard to call. Germline CDR1 reads MNHNS; CDR2 reads SASEGT. CDR3 length: 14 residues. Trimming left V 8 bases short and J 5 bases short, with 17 bases between. CDR3 in DNA: TGTGCCAGCTCCCTCTTTCTGTCGGGAGATACGCAGTATTTT. As protein: CASSLFLSGDTQYF.

This clone showed up many times. The chain couples TRBV1 to TRBJ2-5; TRBD2 reflects the table's D call only, with no check against the DNA. TRBV1 is tagged as a pseudogene. The CDR3 loop spans 17 amino acids. CDR3 loop: CTSSQDLAGVLQETQYF. Written as DNA, the CDR3 is TGCACCAGCAGCCAAGATCTAGCGGGAGTCCTCCAAGAGACCCAGTACTTC.

This chain joins TRBV11-3 and TRBJ2-7; 7 bases map to TRBD2. Germline CDR1 is SGHNT and CDR2 is YENEEA. V was pared by 5 bases and J by 3 bases, with 7 bases of the junction left unmatched. The CDR3 has 14 amino acids. CDR3 nucleotide sequence: TGTGCCAGCAGCCCGTCGGGGGGTGGCTACGAGCAGTACTTC. It translates to CASSPSGGGYEQYF. Drawing the rest from reference TRBV11-3 and TRBJ2-7, the complete variable domain is EAGVVQSPRYKIIEKKQPVAFWCNPISGHNTLYWYLQNLGQGPELLIRYENEEAVDDSQLPKDRFSAERLKGVDSTLKIQPAELGDSAVYLCASSPSGGGYEQYFGPGTRLTVT.

This clone was seen a single time. V and J are TRBV19 and TRBJ2-6, with 11 bases lining up with TRBD1. The CDR3 extends over 18 amino acids. Germline lookup yields CDR1 LNHDA and CDR2 SQIVND (reference sequence). J gave up 0 bases and V 5 bases, and 6 bases lay outside the gene matches. The CDR3 coding sequence is TGTGCCAGTAGTCCCCGGACAGGGGGCTTCTCTGGGGCCAACGTCCTGACTTTC. It codes for CASSPRTGGFSGANVLTF. Using reference TRBV19 and TRBJ2-6 for the parts outside the CDR3, the full variable domain is DGGITQSPKYLFRKEGQNVTLSCEQNLNHDAMYWYRQDPGQGLRLIYYSQIVNDFQKGDIAEGYSVSREKKESFPLTVTSAQKNPTAFYLCASSPRTGGFSGANVLTFGAGSRLTVL.

This rearrangement joins TRBV27 to TRBJ1-3; 9 nucleotides align to TRBD1. CDR3 size: 16 residues. J was trimmed by 7 bases and V by 6 bases; bases with no gene match: 13. Germline CDR1 reads MNHEY; CDR2 reads SMNVEV (reference sequence). The CDR3, as DNA: TGTGCCAGCAGCCAACGGAAACAGGGGGCGCAGAACACCATATATTTT. Protein sequence: CASSQRKQGAQNTIYF.